The clone carrying this T cell receptor beta chain has a count of ten or more. Not a single patient had been given any form of treatment at any point before undergoing thyroid surgery. This entry is derived from a study of metastatic and nonmetastatic thyroid tumors. With MiXCR, TCRdb called clones anew from the PCR reads. The table has approximately 16,000 clones, 9.5% to 15% seen once. Trimming left V 1 base short and J 2 bases short, with 11 bases between. CDR1 is ENHRY, CDR2 SYGVKD, per germline. This CDR3 spans 15 amino acids. Sequenced input: blood. This clonotype originated in a female donor with papillary thyroid cancer or a benign thyroid nodule (not recorded which). Some clones in this sample may be carry-over from other donors' samples. The chain couples TRBV10-3 to TRBJ1-2; D is ambiguous. CDR3 nucleotides: TGTGCCATCAGTGAGTTGACGGTATCAAACTATGGCTACACCTTC. Its protein is CAISELTVSNYGYTF.